The 14 T cell receptor beta chains given below trace back to one sample, sequenced in a study of blood T cell repertoires in COVID-19. Measured with immunoSEQ multiplex PCR; TCRdb has only the in-frame clones, and not every one. The sample includes fewer than 85,000 clones, roughly 88% of them seen just once. Sample: peripheral blood. The receptors originated from a woman between 45 and 60 years old in a cohort sampled during active COVID-19.

This clone was counted only a few times. The chain combines TRBV21-1 with TRBJ2-1; TRBD2, the table's D call, lacks a check against the DNA. TRBV21-1 is a known pseudogene. The CDR3 is 15 residues long. In DNA, the CDR3 is TGTGCCAGCAGCTCCGGGAGGGTAAAGAGGAATGAGCAGTTCTTC. Protein: CASSSGRVKRNEQFF.

The genes are TRBV2 and TRBJ2-5; 12 nucleotides line up with TRBD2. Germline CDR1 reads SNHLY; CDR2 reads FYNNEI. CDR3 length equals 17 residues. Trimming cost V 6 bases and J 5 bases; bases outside gene matches: 13. The CDR3 is CASSLLAGGSPRETQYF. CDR3 DNA: TGTGCCAGCAGCCTACTAGCGGGAGGTAGCCCCAGGGAGACCCAGTACTTC.

This CDR3 reads CASSQREFRYGYTF. CDR3 nucleotides: TGTGCCAGCAGCCAAAGGGAGTTTCGTTATGGCTACACCTTC. This sequence joins TRBV5-6 and TRBJ1-2; D is uncertain. CDR3 length equals 14 residues. Germline V gives CDR1 SGHDT, CDR2 YYEEEE. Trimming shortened V by 4 bases and J by 5 bases, and 15 bases separated the two germline ends.

V gene TRBV7-9 combines with J gene TRBJ1-2; D possibly corresponds to TRBD1 (6 bases). There are 12 residues in the CDR3. Germline lookup yields CDR1 SEHNR and CDR2 FQNEAQ (reference sequence). With 1 base removed from V and 14 bases from J, the gap between germline ends came to 14 bases. The DNA for the CDR3 is TGTGCCAGCAGCTTAGGAGACAGGCCTTGTACCTTC. This codes for CASSLGDRPCTF.

The genes are TRBV11-2 and TRBJ2-7, with 8 bases fitting TRBD1. Germline values: CDR1 SGHAT, CDR2 FQNNGV. J lost 0 bases, V lost 2 bases, and 9 bases had no gene match. The CDR3 extends over 17 amino acids. CDR3 in DNA: TGTGCCAGCAGCTTAAGAGTAGGTGACAGGGGCTCCTACGAGCAGTACTTC. Its translation is CASSLRVGDRGSYEQYF.

The gene calls are TRBV19 and TRBJ2-1, with 8 bases fitting TRBD1. From germline, CDR1 is LNHDA and CDR2 SQIVND (reference sequence). The CDR3 has 14 amino acids. The V and J ends lost 5 bases and 7 bases, in that order; junction bases with no gene match: 7. Written as DNA, the CDR3 is TGTGCCAGTAGTCCCCAACAGGGGGGAAATGAGCAGTTCTTC. Protein product: CASSPQQGGNEQFF.

The chain employs TRBV5-1 and TRBJ1-2, with TRBD1 as a possible D gene (5 bases). The CDR3 runs to 14 residues. Germline CDR1 and CDR2: SGHRS and YFSETQ. The ends were cut back, 4 bases at V and 4 bases at J, with 14 bases in the middle. The CDR3 bases are TGCGCCAGCAGCCTTGACCCCCAGGGCTATGGCTACACCTTC. This codes for CASSLDPQGYGYTF.

This chain joins TRBV5-6 and TRBJ2-3; 10 positions agree with TRBD2. This CDR3 has 16 amino acids. Germline CDR1 and CDR2: SGHDT and YYEEEE. V lost 2 bases and J lost 2; bases outside the gene matches: 5. CDR3 protein: CASSFVAGGATDTQYF. In DNA, the CDR3 is TGTGCCAGCAGCTTCGTAGCGGGAGGAGCCACAGATACGCAGTATTTT.

Only one count was recorded for this clone. The chain uses TRBV7-3 and TRBJ2-2; tentative D call: TRBD2 (6 bases). Looked up from germline, CDR1 is SGHTA and CDR2 is FQGTGA. Trimming pared 4 bases from V and 6 bases from J, leaving 12 bases between. This CDR3 comprises 14 residues. The CDR3 DNA reads as TGTGCCAGCAGCTCTTTCGGGGGATCCGGGGAGCTGTTTTTT. Protein sequence: CASSSFGGSGELFF.

V and J are TRBV2 and TRBJ2-1; a possible D gene is TRBD1 (5 bases). The CDR3 covers 14 residues. Trimming shortened V by 2 bases and J by 8 bases, and 13 bases separated the two germline ends. In germline, CDR1 is SNHLY, CDR2 FYNNEI. CDR3: CASSEQGEVHEQFF. In nucleotides, the CDR3 is TGTGCCAGCAGTGAACAGGGCGAGGTCCATGAGCAGTTCTTC.

The chain combines TRBV7-7 with TRBJ2-5; TRBD2 agrees at 8 bases. V dropped 5 bases and J dropped 5; count of bases not matched to a gene: 10. The germline V gene has CDR1 SSHAT and CDR2 FNYEAQ (reference sequence). The CDR3 sequence is 15 residues long. This chain's CDR3 is CASSISGVAGETQYF. The DNA for the CDR3 is TGTGCCAGCAGCATTAGCGGGGTAGCTGGGGAGACCCAGTACTTC.

The chain links TRBV9 to TRBJ2-5; 9 bases are a match to TRBD1. CDR3 length: 14 residues. J was trimmed by 3 bases and V by 6 bases; bases with no gene match: 6. CDR1 SGDLS and CDR2 YYNGEE come from the germline V gene. The CDR3 protein is CASTRGTGKETQYF. In DNA, the CDR3 is TGTGCCAGCACCCGGGGGACAGGGAAAGAGACCCAGTACTTC.

The V call is TRBV5-4, the J call TRBJ2-7, with D possibly TRBD1 on 5 matching bases. The CDR3 runs 15 residues. With 0 bases removed from V and 1 base from J, the gap between germline ends came to 11 bases. CDR1 and CDR2 (germline): SGHNT, YYREEE (reference sequence). CDR3 sequence: CASSLAAGLSYEQYF. In DNA, the CDR3 is TGTGCCAGCAGCTTGGCGGCAGGGCTTTCCTACGAGCAGTACTTC.

This rearrangement joins TRBV16 to TRBJ2-1; D perhaps matches TRBD2 (5 bases). The CDR3 length is 14 residues. The germline gives CDR1 KGHSY, CDR2 FQNENV. V shed 7 bases and J shed 6 bases, with 16 bases lying between them. CDR3 bases: TGTGCCAGCAACAAACCATCTAGCCCCAATGAGCAGTTCTTC. It yields the protein CASNKPSSPNEQFF.